Listed below are T cell receptor beta chains from one sample, sequenced in a study of early T cells in non-severe SARS-CoV-2 infection. MiXCR, run by TCRdb on the 5' RACE reads, gives a single entry per CDR3 protein. This sample has about 59,000 distinct CDR3 sequences, with roughly 13% found just once. Here the sequenced sample was whole blood, taken at baseline. The source of these receptors is an adult who was a healthcare worker with PCR-confirmed SARS-CoV-2 infection or an uninfected control (not recorded which). Each CDR3 is given with its conserved first and last residue. D genes are given only for firm matches. Clone size appears in some rows only: once, few, many, or a class for an expanded clone.

d_call: NA
v_call: TRBV21-1
clone_size: NA
j_call: TRBJ2-3
cdr3_nt: TGTGCCAGCAGCATCTCGGGATCCGGGCCCTTCCCCGATACGCAGTATTTT
cdr3_aa: CASSISGSGPFPDTQYF

d_call: TRBD1
v_call: TRBV5-4
clone_size: NA
j_call: TRBJ2-7
cdr3_nt: TGTGCCAGCAGCAAAAGTGGAGGACAGGGAGCCTACGAGCAGTACTTC
cdr3_aa: CASSKSGGQGAYEQYF

d_call: NA
v_call: TRBV3-1
clone_size: NA
j_call: TRBJ1-1
cdr3_nt: TGTGCCAGCAGCCACGGGGGCGCGTATGAAGCTTTCTTT
cdr3_aa: CASSHGGAYEAFF

d_call: NA
v_call: TRBV7-9
clone_size: few
j_call: TRBJ1-1
cdr3_nt: TGTGCCAGCAGCTTAGTGACGGTGAACACTGAAGCTTTCTTT
cdr3_aa: CASSLVTVNTEAFF

d_call: NA
v_call: TRBV3-1
clone_size: once
j_call: TRBJ2-2
cdr3_nt: TGTGCCAGCAGCCAGGCCCTGCTGGACATCGGGGAGCTGTTTTTT
cdr3_aa: CASSQALLDIGELFF

d_call: NA
v_call: TRBV15
clone_size: NA
j_call: TRBJ1-4
cdr3_nt: TGTGCCACCAGACCCTCTGGGGCCTCAACTAATGAAAAACTGTTTTTT
cdr3_aa: CATRPSGASTNEKLFF

d_call: TRBD1
v_call: TRBV11-2
clone_size: NA
j_call: TRBJ1-2
cdr3_nt: TGTGCCAGCAGCTTAGGACAGGGACTCTATGGCTACACCTTC
cdr3_aa: CASSLGQGLYGYTF

d_call: NA
v_call: TRBV5-1
clone_size: NA
j_call: TRBJ2-4
cdr3_nt: TGCGCCAGCAGCTTGGAGGGCAGGGGCGGTAACATTCAGTACTTC
cdr3_aa: CASSLEGRGGNIQYF

d_call: NA
v_call: TRBV4-1
clone_size: few
j_call: TRBJ1-4
cdr3_nt: TGCGCCAGCAGCCAAGATGGGGAAAAACTGTTTTTT
cdr3_aa: CASSQDGEKLFF

d_call: TRBD1
v_call: TRBV20-1
clone_size: many
j_call: TRBJ1-6
cdr3_nt: TGCAGTGCTAGAGATCCGACAGGGGGCTTGAATTCACCCCTCCACTTT
cdr3_aa: CSARDPTGGLNSPLHF

d_call: TRBD1
v_call: TRBV12-3/TRBV12-4
clone_size: NA
j_call: TRBJ2-1
cdr3_nt: TGTGCCAGCAGTTTCCGGGACAGGAGGAAGAATGAGCAGTTCTTC
cdr3_aa: CASSFRDRRKNEQFF

d_call: TRBD1
v_call: TRBV19
clone_size: NA
j_call: TRBJ2-2
cdr3_nt: TGTGCCAGTAGCCGAGGGGGCTCGGCCGGGGAGCTGTTTTTT
cdr3_aa: CASSRGGSAGELFF

d_call: NA
v_call: TRBV6-6
clone_size: NA
j_call: TRBJ1-1
cdr3_nt: TGTGCCAGCAGTTACCCGGGGGACACTGAAGCTTTCTTT
cdr3_aa: CASSYPGDTEAFF

d_call: TRBD1
v_call: TRBV19
clone_size: few
j_call: TRBJ2-7
cdr3_nt: TGTGCCAGTTCCGGGACAGGGGGCTACGAGCAGTACTTC
cdr3_aa: CASSGTGGYEQYF

d_call: NA
v_call: TRBV19
clone_size: NA
j_call: TRBJ2-5
cdr3_nt: TGTGCCAGTAAACCGGGACGGGGACCGGGGGAGACCCAGTACTTC
cdr3_aa: CASKPGRGPGETQYF

d_call: TRBD2
v_call: TRBV11-2
clone_size: NA
j_call: TRBJ2-7
cdr3_nt: TGTGCCAGCACCCTGACTAGCGGGGCCTCCTACGAGCAGTACTTC
cdr3_aa: CASTLTSGASYEQYF

d_call: TRBD1
v_call: TRBV6-6
clone_size: NA
j_call: TRBJ1-2
cdr3_nt: TGTGCCAGCACTCCGGGACAGGGGAGTGGCTACACCTTC
cdr3_aa: CASTPGQGSGYTF